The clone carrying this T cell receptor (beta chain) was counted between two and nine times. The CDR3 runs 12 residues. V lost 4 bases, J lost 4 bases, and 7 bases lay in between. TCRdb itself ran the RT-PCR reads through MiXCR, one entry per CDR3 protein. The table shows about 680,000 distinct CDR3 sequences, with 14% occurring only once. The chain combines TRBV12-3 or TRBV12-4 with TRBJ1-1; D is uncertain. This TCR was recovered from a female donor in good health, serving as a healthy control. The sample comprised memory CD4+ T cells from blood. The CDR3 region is CASSSSVTEAFF. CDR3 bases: TGTGCCAGCAGTTCATCCGTCACTGAAGCTTTCTTT.